This T cell receptor beta chain was profiled in a study of T cell responses to AZD1222 COVID-19 vaccine (dated by TCRdb to 2020 to 2022). Describing the broader study: TCR sequencing was performed for about 250 trial participants, of whom approximately 200 were given two doses of AZD1222 and around 25 were given two doses of MenACWY control vaccine. Enrollment into the trials was organized by age into subgroups of 18-55, 56-69 and 70-plus years, and those subgroups contained 148, 28 and 57 TCR-sequenced participants, respectively. What the research found in general, with its limitations: CD4 TCRs associated with the vaccine covered the entire spike protein, and the dominant responses were in regions 160-218 and 743-854. Participants were mostly white British, with more females than males. The authors suggested clonal diversity may have been underestimated. The 56-69-year group was small, and its depth increase did not reach significance, likely because of low power. Spike-specific TCR breadth and depth rose significantly after two AZD1222 doses compared with day 0 and with MenACWY recipients. Because no samples from the day 14 peak response were available, repertoires could be characterized only after the peak T cell response. Reportedly, almost half of the unique spike-specific TCRs recognized epitopes lying outside the regions that are mutated in the B.1.351 and B.1.1.7 variants. Conclusions about previously exposed vaccinees are limited, since just a handful of AZD1222 recipients were seropositive for SARS-CoV-2 at baseline.

Per the germline V gene, SGHTA is the CDR1 and FQGNSA is the CDR2. The CDR3 has 13 amino acids, counting the end cysteine and phenylalanine. Only the CDR3 part of the read is kept: 39 bases, read in frame from the first base. V trim: 2 bases; J trim: 11 bases; unmatched bases: 4. The CDR3 regions of human TCRbeta chains were subjected to immunosequencing. The paper's processing steps were these. TCRs in the repertoires were matched against a reference library of SARS-CoV-2-specific TCRs that had been generated with the MIRA antigen-specificity platform. Breadth was defined as the fraction of unique TCRs that were SARS-CoV-2-associated, and depth was defined as the fraction of total T cells that were SARS-CoV-2-associated. Using the MIRA data, every spike-specific TCR was mapped to the spike region that the TCR reacted to and assigned to either a CD4 or a CD8 class. Log10-transformed breadth and depth values were compared by one-way ANOVA with Sidak's multiple comparisons tests. Here the immuneACCESS table is served through TCRdb, limited to in-frame sequences with V and J called. Missing clones are a known gap in these copies; in checked studies unresolved V genes cover under half, and the rest lacks a known reason. That table furnishes V, J and clone size, whereas the DNA furnished D and trimming. This sample has about 180,000 clones in its table, and around nine tenths of those were observed once. The ten largest make up around 10% of the sample.

Notes on this clone: What this receptor recognizes is not known. No quality values exist for individual bases; no much larger clone is one base distant.

Sample time point, as interpreted from the label and publication: about 28 days (+/-7) after the second vaccine dose. AZD1222 recipients with second doses at about 4 weeks or about 12 weeks were pooled, because spike-specific TCR depth and breadth did not differ between schedules. Vaccinee samples came from UK trials COV001 and COV002, including a single-blind randomized controlled phase 2/3 trial of AZD1222 (ChAdOx1 nCoV-19) in healthy adults. Trial participant PBMC samples were collected at day 0 and day 28 after the second dose for TCRbeta chain sequencing. Sequencing was performed on peripheral blood, taken 28 days after the second AZD1222 dose. The receptor was derived from an adult who received the AZD1222 COVID-19 vaccine. This chain is built from TRBV7-2 and TRBJ2-3; a stretch of 10 junction bases matches TRBD2. Read as DNA, the sequence is TGTGCCAGCAGCTTAAAGAGGACTAGCGGGCAGTATTTT. This gives the protein CASSLKRTSGQYF.